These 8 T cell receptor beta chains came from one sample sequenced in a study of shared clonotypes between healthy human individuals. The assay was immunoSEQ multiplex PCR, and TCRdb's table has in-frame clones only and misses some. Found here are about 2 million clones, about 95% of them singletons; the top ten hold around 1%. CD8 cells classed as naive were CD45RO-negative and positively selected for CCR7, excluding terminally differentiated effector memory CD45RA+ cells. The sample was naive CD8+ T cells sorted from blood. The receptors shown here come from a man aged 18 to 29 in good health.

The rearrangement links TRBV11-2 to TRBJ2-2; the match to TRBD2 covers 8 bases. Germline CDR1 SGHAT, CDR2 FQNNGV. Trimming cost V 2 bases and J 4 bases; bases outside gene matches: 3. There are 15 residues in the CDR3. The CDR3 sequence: CASSLSSGGTGELFF. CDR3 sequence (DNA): TGTGCCAGCAGCTTATCCAGCGGGGGCACCGGGGAGCTGTTTTTT.

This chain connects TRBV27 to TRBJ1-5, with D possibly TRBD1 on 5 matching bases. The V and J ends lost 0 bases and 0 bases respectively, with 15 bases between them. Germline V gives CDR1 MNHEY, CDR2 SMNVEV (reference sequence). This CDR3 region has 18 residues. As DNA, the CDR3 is TGTGCCAGCAGTTTATCGGGCGGGTCGGGGACTAGCAATCAGCCCCAGCATTTT. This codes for CASSLSGGSGTSNQPQHF.

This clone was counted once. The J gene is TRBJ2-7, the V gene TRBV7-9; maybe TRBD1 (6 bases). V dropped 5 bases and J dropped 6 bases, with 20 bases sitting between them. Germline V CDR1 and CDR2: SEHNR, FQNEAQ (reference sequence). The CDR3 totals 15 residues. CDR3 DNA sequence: TGTGCCAGCAGCGCCAACCTGGGGCAGGGGAGCGAGCAGTACTTC. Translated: CASSANLGQGSEQYF.

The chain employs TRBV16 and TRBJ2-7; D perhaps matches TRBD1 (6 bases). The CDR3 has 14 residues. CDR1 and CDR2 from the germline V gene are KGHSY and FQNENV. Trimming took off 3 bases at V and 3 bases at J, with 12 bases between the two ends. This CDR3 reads CASSHRDISYEQYF. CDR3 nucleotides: TGTGCCAGCAGCCACCGGGACATCAGCTACGAGCAGTACTTC.

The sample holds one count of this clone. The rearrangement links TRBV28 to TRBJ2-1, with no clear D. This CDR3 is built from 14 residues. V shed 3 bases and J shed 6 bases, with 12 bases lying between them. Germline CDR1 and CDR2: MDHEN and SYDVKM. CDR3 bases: TGTGCCAGCAGTTTTACTCTACCCTCCAATGAGCAGTTCTTC. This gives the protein CASSFTLPSNEQFF. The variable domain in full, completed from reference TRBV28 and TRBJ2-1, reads DVKVTQSSRYLVKRTGEKVFLECVQDMDHENMFWYRQDPGLGLRLIYFSYDVKMKEKGDIPEGYSVSREKKERFSLILESASTNQTSMYLCASSFTLPSNEQFFGPGTRLTVL.

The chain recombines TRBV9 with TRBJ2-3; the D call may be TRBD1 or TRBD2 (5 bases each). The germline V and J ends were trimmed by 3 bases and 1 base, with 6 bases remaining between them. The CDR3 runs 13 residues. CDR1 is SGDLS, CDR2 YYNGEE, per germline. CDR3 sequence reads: CASSGGRTDTQYF. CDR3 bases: TGTGCCAGCAGCGGGGGACGCACAGATACGCAGTATTTT.

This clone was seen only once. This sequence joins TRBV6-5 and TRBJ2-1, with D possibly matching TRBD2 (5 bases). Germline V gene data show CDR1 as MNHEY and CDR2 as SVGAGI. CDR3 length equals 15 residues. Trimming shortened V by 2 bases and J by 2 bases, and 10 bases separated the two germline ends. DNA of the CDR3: TGTGCCAGCAGTTACGGATCCGGGACCTACAATGAGCAGTTCTTC. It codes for CASSYGSGTYNEQFF.

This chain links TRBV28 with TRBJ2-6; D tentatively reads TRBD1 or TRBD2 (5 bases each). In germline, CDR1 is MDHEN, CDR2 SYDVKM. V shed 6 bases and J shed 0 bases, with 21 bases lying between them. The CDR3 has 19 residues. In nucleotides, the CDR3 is TGTGCCAGCAGACATGGGGACCTCGGGGAAAGCTCTGGGGCCAACGTCCTGACTTTC. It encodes CASRHGDLGESSGANVLTF.